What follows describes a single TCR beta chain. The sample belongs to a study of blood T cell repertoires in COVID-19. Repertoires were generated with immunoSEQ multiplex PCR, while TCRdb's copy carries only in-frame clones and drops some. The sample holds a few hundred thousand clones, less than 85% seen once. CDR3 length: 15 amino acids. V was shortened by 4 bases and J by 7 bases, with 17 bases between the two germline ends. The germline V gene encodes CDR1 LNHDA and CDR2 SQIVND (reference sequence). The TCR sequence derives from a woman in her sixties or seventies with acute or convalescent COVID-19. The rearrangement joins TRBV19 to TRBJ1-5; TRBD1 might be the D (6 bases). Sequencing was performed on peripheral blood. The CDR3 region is CASSNRRGEDQPQHF. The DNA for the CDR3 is TGTGCCAGTAGTAATCGCAGGGGAGAAGACCAGCCCCAGCATTTT.